This TCR beta chain was identified during a study of CD8+CD57+ T cells in acquired aplastic anemia. V dropped 1 base and J dropped 8 bases, with 11 bases sitting between them. The germline V gene encodes CDR1 SGHDT and CDR2 YYEEEE. The CDR3 is 13 residues long. Genomic DNA templated the TCR beta VDJ and CDR3 profiling. One entry per CDR3 protein, called by TCRdb with MiXCR from the reads. The sample carries about 160,000 distinct CDR3 sequences, 45% to 50% recorded once. It was patients with CD8+CD57+ cell expansion by flow cytometry who were chosen for sequencing. The chain joins TRBV5-6 to TRBJ2-3, with D tentatively TRBD2 (6 bases). This receptor was obtained from a human donor with aplastic anemia. The sequencing input was sorted CD4+, CD8+, or CD8+CD57+ T cells (not recorded which) from PBMCs. CDR3 residues: CASSLIVSGTQYF. CDR3 nucleotides: TGTGCCAGCAGCTTGATCGTTAGCGGTACGCAGTATTTT. The variable domain in full, with the rest retrieved from reference TRBV5-6 and TRBJ2-3, is DAGVTQSPTHLIKTRGQQVTLRCSPKSGHDTVSWYQQALGQGPQFIFQYYEEEERQRGNFPDRFSGHQFPNYSSELNVNALLLGDSALYLCASSLIVSGTQYFGPGTRLTVL.